Following are 20 T cell receptor beta chains from one sample sequenced in a study of blood T cell repertoires in COVID-19 (dated by TCRdb to about 2020). The library was produced with the immunoSEQ multiplex PCR assay. Held by TCRdb, this immuneACCESS table contains in-frame sequences only and omits some clones. Under half of the omission traces to an unresolved V gene where checked; the cause of the rest is unknown. The sample contains approximately 190,000 clones, 80% to 90% of them found a single time. Approximately 19% of the sample comes from the top ten. Material for sequencing was peripheral blood. The source of these receptors is a human donor in a cohort sampled during active COVID-19.

This chain joins TRBV2 and TRBJ1-1; D not resolved. The CDR3 is 11 amino acids. Per the germline V gene, CDR1 is SNHLY and CDR2 is FYNNEI. V lost 2 bases and J lost 10, with 8 bases in between. CDR3 residues: CASSEKVVAFF. In DNA, the CDR3 is TGTGCCAGCAGTGAAAAAGTAGTAGCTTTCTTT.

The chain joins TRBV5-1 to TRBJ1-1; 7 positions match TRBD1. The CDR3 loop spans 15 amino acids. V lost 4 bases, J lost 2 bases, and 8 bases stayed unmatched. The germline gives CDR1 SGHRS, CDR2 YFSETQ. The CDR3 sequence is CASSDPGQPNTEAFF. Here the CDR3 DNA reads TGCGCCAGCAGCGACCCGGGACAGCCAAACACTGAAGCTTTCTTT.

The genes are TRBV6-5 and TRBJ1-5; no definite D call. V was clipped by 8 bases and J by 1 base, with 9 bases between them. Germline CDR1 MNHEY, CDR2 SVGAGI. This CDR3 has 13 amino acids. CDR3 nucleotide sequence: TGTGCCAGCGAGCAACAGAGCAATCAGCCCCAGCATTTT. Amino acids: CASEQQSNQPQHF.

The rearrangement uses TRBV6-5 and TRBJ2-5; possible D gene TRBD2, 6 bases. The CDR3 is made up of 14 amino acids. Germline loops: CDR1 MNHEY, CDR2 SVGAGI. V lost 4 bases and J lost 3, with 12 bases in between. CDR3: CASSSRDPEETQYF. For the CDR3, the DNA is TGTGCCAGCAGTTCGCGGGACCCGGAAGAGACCCAGTACTTC.

This sequence joins TRBV4-1 and TRBJ1-2, with TRBD1 identical over 8 bases. Germline V CDR1 and CDR2: MGHRA, YSYEKL. V shed 2 bases, J shed 3 bases, and the junction held 11 bases outside the gene matches. This CDR3 comprises 17 residues. CDR3 DNA: TGCGCCAGCAGCCAAATCGGACAGGGCCCGTTGGACTATGGCTACACCTTC. Protein product: CASSQIGQGPLDYGYTF.

The gene calls are TRBV5-1 and TRBJ2-2; D may be TRBD2 (5 bases). The V end lost 0 bases, the J end lost 7 bases, and 7 bases lay between the germline ends. The V gene's germline CDR1 is SGHRS and CDR2 YFSETQ. The CDR3 sequence is 13 residues long. Written as DNA, the CDR3 is TGCGCCAGCAGCTTGGCGGGGAACGGGGAGCTGTTTTTT. Its translation: CASSLAGNGELFF.

In its sample, this clone was seen once. This chain links TRBV29-1 with TRBJ1-2; D is perhaps TRBD1 (6 bases). Trimming took off 5 bases at V and 0 bases at J, with 7 bases between the two ends. The CDR3 is 12 amino acids. Germline V CDR1 and CDR2: SQVTM, ANQGSEA. The CDR3 is CSVQGTNYGYTF. In nucleotides, the CDR3 is TGCAGCGTTCAGGGGACTAACTATGGCTACACCTTC.

This clone showed up just once. J is TRBJ2-2 and V is TRBV11-1, with a tentative D call TRBD1 (5 bases). Germline V CDR1 and CDR2: SGHAT, FQDESV (reference sequence). V lost 5 bases, J lost 5 bases, and 12 bases lay in between. This CDR3 is built from 14 residues. For the CDR3, the DNA is TGTGCCAGCAGCCTAGACAGAATTACCGGGGAGCTGTTTTTT. Translation gives CASSLDRITGELFF.

This rearrangement joins TRBV15 to TRBJ1-1; possible D gene TRBD1, 6 bases. V lost 1 base, J lost 7 bases, and 13 bases lay in between. The germline gives CDR1 LNHNV, CDR2 YYDKDF (reference sequence). The length of the CDR3 is 14 residues. The CDR3 DNA reads as TGTGCCACCAGCAGAGTAGCAGGGGTTAATGAAGCTTTCTTT. This encodes CATSRVAGVNEAFF.

The CDR3, as DNA: TGCAGCGTTGCTGGGACAGGGGATGGCTATGGCTACACCTTC. Translated, it gives CSVAGTGDGYGYTF. The V and J genes are TRBV29-1 and TRBJ1-2; 10 bases are shared with TRBD1. Germline CDR1 reads SQVTM; CDR2 reads ANQGSEA. The CDR3 runs to 14 residues. Trimming at V came to 4 bases and at J to 4 bases, leaving 6 bases not matched to a gene.

The chain links TRBV12-5 to TRBJ1-2; a possible D gene is TRBD1 (5 bases). The CDR3 extends over 15 amino acids. Germline lookup yields CDR1 LGHNT and CDR2 FRNRAP. Trimming pared 2 bases from V and 4 bases from J, leaving 14 bases between. This CDR3 is CASGLRQSLSYGYTF. The CDR3 region has the DNA TGTGCTAGTGGTTTGCGACAGAGCCTGTCCTATGGCTACACCTTC. The complete variable domain, with remaining parts taken from reference TRBV12-5 and TRBJ1-2, reads DARVTQTPRHKVTEMGQEVTMRCQPILGHNTVFWYRQTMMQGLELLAYFRNRAPLDDSGMPKDRFSAEMPDATLATLKIQPSEPRDSAVYFCASGLRQSLSYGYTFGSGTRLTVV.

The chain recombines TRBV15 with TRBJ2-2; 8 positions match TRBD2. The V gene end was trimmed by 0 bases and the J gene end by 6 bases; junction bases not matched to a gene: 12. The CDR3 is made up of 18 amino acids. The V gene's germline CDR1 is LNHNV and CDR2 YYDKDF (reference sequence). CDR3: CATSRELTSVGFAGELFF. The CDR3 DNA reads TGTGCCACCAGCAGAGAGCTGACTAGCGTGGGTTTCGCCGGGGAGCTGTTTTTT. Based on the CDR3 plus reference TRBV15 and TRBJ2-2, the full variable domain is DAMVIQNPRYQVTQFGKPVTLSCSQTLNHNVMYWYQQKSSQAPKLLFHYYDKDFNNEADTPDNFQSRRPNTSFCFLDIRSPGLGDTAMYLCATSRELTSVGFAGELFFGEGSRLTVL.

The J gene is TRBJ1-1, the V gene TRBV19, with D perhaps TRBD1 (6 bases). The CDR3 is 16 residues long. Germline-derived CDR1 and CDR2 are LNHDA and SQIVND (reference sequence). Trimming stripped 8 bases from V and 0 bases from J, with 19 bases between. CDR3 sequence reads: CASGTQGRPLNTEAFF. CDR3 nucleotides: TGTGCCAGTGGGACACAGGGTAGGCCCCTGAACACTGAAGCTTTCTTT.

The genes are TRBV30 and TRBJ2-5; weak D call: TRBD1 (5 bases). The germline V and J ends were trimmed by 5 bases and 3 bases, with 7 bases remaining between them. This CDR3 spans 11 amino acids. Germline V CDR1 and CDR2: GTSNPN, SVGIG (reference sequence). CDR3: CAWGAEETQYF. In DNA, the CDR3 is TGTGCCTGGGGGGCCGAAGAGACCCAGTACTTC.

V gene TRBV5-1 combines with J gene TRBJ1-2, with a possible D match to TRBD1 (5 bases). This CDR3 region has 15 residues. Germline V gene sequence: CDR1 SGHRS, CDR2 YFSETQ. The germline V and J ends were trimmed by 0 bases and 4 bases, with 13 bases remaining between them. The CDR3 nucleotides read TGCGCCAGCAGCTTGGCGGGGGTGGGGAGCTATGGCTACACCTTC. It codes for CASSLAGVGSYGYTF.

The chain recombines TRBV6-6 with TRBJ2-5; a weak D match, TRBD1 (5 bases). V was trimmed by 5 bases and J by 0 bases, leaving 10 bases between them. Looked up from germline, CDR1 is MNHNY and CDR2 is SVGAGI (reference sequence). The CDR3 is 14 residues long. The DNA of the CDR3 is TGTGCCAGCAGTAGTAGGACACACCAAGAGACCCAGTACTTC. Protein product: CASSSRTHQETQYF.

This chain links TRBV10-2 with TRBJ2-3, with 10 bases fitting TRBD2. The germline V gene encodes CDR1 WSHSY and CDR2 SAAADI. V dropped 4 bases and J dropped 0; count of bases not matched to a gene: 4. The CDR3 has 16 amino acids. Here the CDR3 DNA reads TGCGCCAGCAGTGCTAGCGGGGGTACTAGCACAGATACGCAGTATTTT. Amino acid sequence: CASSASGGTSTDTQYF.

The V and J genes are TRBV6-6 and TRBJ2-7; D is unclear. Germline assignment: CDR1 MNHNY and CDR2 SVGAGI (reference sequence). The CDR3 runs 13 residues. V shed 4 bases and J shed 3 bases, with 10 bases lying between them. The CDR3 DNA reads as TGTGCCAGCAGTTCCGAGCCCCGCTACGAGCAGTACTTC. This codes for CASSSEPRYEQYF.

The CDR3 spells CASSSGLANEKLFF. CDR3 in DNA: TGTGCCAGCAGCTCGGGGTTGGCTAATGAAAAACTGTTTTTT. This chain connects TRBV7-9 to TRBJ1-4; D remains unclear. In germline, CDR1 is SEHNR, CDR2 FQNEAQ (reference sequence). The CDR3 is 14 amino acids. V was cut by 4 bases and J by 3 bases, with 9 bases left in between.

The chain joins TRBV18 to TRBJ1-3; D is uncertain. Germline V gene lookup returns CDR1 KGHSH and CDR2 LQKENI. The CDR3 is 14 residues long. Trimming removed 7 bases at V and 0 bases at J, with 10 bases between. The CDR3 loop reads CASLNGISGNTIYF. CDR3 DNA: TGTGCCAGCTTAAACGGGATCTCTGGAAACACCATATATTTT.